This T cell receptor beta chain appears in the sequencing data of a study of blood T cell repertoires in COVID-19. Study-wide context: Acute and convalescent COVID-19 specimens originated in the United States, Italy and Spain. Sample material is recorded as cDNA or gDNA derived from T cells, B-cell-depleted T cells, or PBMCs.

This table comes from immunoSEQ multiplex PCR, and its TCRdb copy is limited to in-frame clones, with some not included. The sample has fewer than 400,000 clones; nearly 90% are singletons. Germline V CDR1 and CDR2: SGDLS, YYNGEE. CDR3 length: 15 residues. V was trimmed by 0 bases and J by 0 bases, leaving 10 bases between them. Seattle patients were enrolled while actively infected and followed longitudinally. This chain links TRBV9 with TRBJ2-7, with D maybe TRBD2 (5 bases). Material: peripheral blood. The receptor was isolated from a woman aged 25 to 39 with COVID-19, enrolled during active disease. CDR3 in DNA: TGTGCCAGCAGCGTAGCGGGGTCAGGCTCCTACGAGCAGTACTTC. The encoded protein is CASSVAGSGSYEQYF.